Listed below are T cell receptor beta chains from one sample, sequenced in a study of response to subunit inactivated influenza vaccine. In TCRdb, the RT-PCR reads were re-called with MiXCR into one record per CDR3 protein. The sample lists 530,000 or so distinct CDR3 sequences, 10% to 15% seen once, with roughly 10% in the top ten. The sample consisted of PBMCs from blood, taken on the day of vaccination. The receptor set was obtained from a man between 45 and 60 years old who received an inactivated influenza vaccine. Each CDR3 is given with its conserved first and last residue. The D gene is left open where the match is weak. Expanded clones are given a class, and other clones once, few, many or no size at all.

TRBV7-2,few,TRBJ2-1,NA,CASSLVQWTEYNEQFF,TGTGCCAGCAGCTTAGTTCAGTGGACAGAGTACAATGAGCAGTTCTTC
TRBV5-1,NA,TRBJ1-5,NA,CASSLNPLGPQHF,TGCGCCAGCAGCTTGAACCCGTTGGGGCCCCAGCATTTT
TRBV5-1,NA,TRBJ2-1,TRBD1,CASSATGGGEYYNEQFF,TGCGCCAGCAGCGCGACAGGGGGCGGAGAATACTACAATGAGCAGTTCTTC
TRBV6-2/TRBV6-3,few,TRBJ1-2,NA,CASSYATGTGYGYTF,TGTGCCAGCAGTTACGCGACCGGGACCGGCTATGGCTACACCTTC
TRBV4-1,NA,TRBJ2-6,NA,CASSQDISHRRSSTGANVLTF,TGCGCCAGCAGCCAAGATATCTCGCATCGGCGGAGCTCGACTGGGGCCAACGTCCTGACTTTC
TRBV27,NA,TRBJ2-7,TRBD2,CASSTSGGWYEQYF,TGTGCCAGCAGCACTAGCGGGGGGTGGTACGAGCAGTACTTC
TRBV14,few,TRBJ1-1,NA,CASSQGARLRINTEAFF,TGTGCCAGCAGCCAAGGGGCGCGACTTCGAATTAACACTGAAGCTTTCTTT
TRBV6-6,few,TRBJ2-3,NA,CATGSGSDTQYF,TGTGCCACCGGATCCGGGTCAGATACGCAGTATTTT
TRBV6-1,few,TRBJ2-7,NA,CASTPAGSYEQYF,TGTGCCAGTACACCTGCCGGCTCCTACGAGCAGTACTTC
TRBV12-3/TRBV12-4,NA,TRBJ2-7,NA,CASSFAWPGAYEQYF,TGTGCCAGCAGTTTTGCCTGGCCAGGGGCCTACGAGCAGTACTTC
TRBV4-3,few,TRBJ2-7,TRBD1,CASSQDQWTGAYEQYF,TGCGCCAGCAGCCAAGATCAGTGGACAGGGGCCTACGAGCAGTACTTC
TRBV10-2,few,TRBJ2-3,TRBD2,CASSDAWTSGVTDTQYF,TGCGCCAGCAGTGATGCGTGGACTAGCGGGGTCACAGATACGCAGTATTTT
TRBV29-1,few,TRBJ2-1,TRBD2,CSARTGTSGEQFF,TGCAGCGCCCGAACCGGGACTAGCGGAGAGCAGTTCTTC
TRBV12-3/TRBV12-4,NA,TRBJ2-7,NA,CASSLALGLFGEQYF,TGTGCCAGCAGTTTAGCGCTTGGACTCTTCGGCGAGCAGTACTTC
TRBV25-1,NA,TRBJ2-5,TRBD2,CASSEYLREDRETQYF,TGTGCCAGCAGTGAATATCTGCGGGAGGACCGAGAGACCCAGTACTTC
TRBV7-9,many,TRBJ2-5,NA,CASSEVGWSETQYF,TGTGCCAGCAGCGAAGTAGGGTGGTCAGAGACCCAGTACTTC
TRBV20-1,few,TRBJ2-5,TRBD2,CSARVGLASQYF,TGCAGTGCTAGGGTGGGACTAGCAAGCCAGTACTTC
TRBV10-3,few,TRBJ2-7,TRBD2,CAISGAGGNEQYF,TGTGCCATCAGTGGAGCGGGAGGGAATGAGCAGTACTTC
TRBV14,NA,TRBJ2-5,NA,CASSQGPWYQETQYF,TGTGCCAGCAGCCAGGGCCCCTGGTACCAAGAGACCCAGTACTTC
TRBV7-2,few,TRBJ2-5,NA,CASSLPGNQETQYF,TGTGCCAGCAGCTTACCAGGGAACCAAGAGACCCAGTACTTC
TRBV7-6,few,TRBJ1-6,NA,CASSLVAISSYNSPLHF,TGTGCCAGCAGCTTAGTTGCAATAAGCTCCTATAATTCACCCCTCCACTTT
TRBV29-1,few,TRBJ2-3,NA,CSVGYSDADTQYF,TGCAGCGTTGGGTATAGCGACGCAGATACGCAGTATTTT
TRBV29-1,few,TRBJ2-2,TRBD1,CSVEVRGQGNTGELFF,TGCAGCGTTGAAGTTCGTGGACAGGGGAACACCGGGGAGCTGTTTTTT
TRBV28,many,TRBJ2-7,NA,CASSLGTPYEQYF,TGTGCCAGCAGTTTGGGAACCCCATACGAGCAGTACTTC
TRBV20-1,NA,TRBJ1-5,NA,CSARPGGPLTPQHF,TGCAGTGCTAGACCTGGGGGACCGCTTACGCCCCAGCATTTT
TRBV20-1,many,TRBJ2-1,NA,CSANDYNEQFF,TGCAGTGCGAACGATTACAATGAGCAGTTCTTC
TRBV4-3,NA,TRBJ2-3,NA,CASSQRESDTQSF,TGCGCCAGCAGCCAGCGCGAATCAGATACGCAGTCTTTT
TRBV6-5,few,TRBJ2-5,NA,CASSYGRGAAWPYF,TGTGCCAGCAGTTATGGCAGGGGGGCCGCCTGGCCGTACTTC
TRBV20-1,few,TRBJ2-7,NA,CSARGREYEQYF,TGCAGTGCCAGAGGTCGAGAATACGAGCAGTACTTC
TRBV15,few,TRBJ2-7,NA,CATSRDLAGIYEQYF,TGTGCCACCAGCAGAGATCTAGCAGGGATCTACGAGCAGTACTTC
TRBV9,few,TRBJ2-7,NA,CASSPPTAWGEQYF,TGTGCCAGCAGCCCTCCGACCGCCTGGGGGGAGCAGTACTTC
TRBV18,NA,TRBJ1-4,NA,CASSQNTLATNEKLFF,TGTGCCAGCTCTCAAAACACCCTTGCAACTAATGAAAAACTGTTTTTT
TRBV5-5,NA,TRBJ1-3,NA,CASSLDVSSGNTIYF,TGTGCCAGCAGCTTGGACGTGAGCTCTGGAAACACCATATATTTT
TRBV10-3,few,TRBJ2-1,TRBD2,CAIRGGAPNEQFF,TGTGCCATTCGCGGGGGGGCCCCCAATGAGCAGTTCTTC
TRBV7-2,NA,TRBJ2-5,NA,CASSLVFGRGRETQYF,TGTGCCAGCAGCTTAGTATTCGGTCGGGGCCGGGAGACCCAGTACTTC